These 12 T cell receptor beta chains share one sample of origin, sequenced in a study of cytomegalovirus exposure and HLA in healthy donors. PCR amplification relied on 60 Vbeta primers (plus 13 Jbeta primers). Clones were sequenced by immunoSEQ multiplex PCR, and TCRdb holds only the in-frame ones, with some missing. The table has roughly 180,000 clones, 84% seen once; the top ten hold about 0.26%. The sequencing sample was made of PBMCs. Receptors originate from a boy aged 5 to 17 in good health and CMV-seronegative.

The chain is built from TRBV2 and TRBJ2-7; D perhaps matches TRBD1 (6 bases). Trimming pared 8 bases from V and 7 bases from J, leaving 9 bases between. The CDR3 covers 10 residues. Germline assignment: CDR1 SNHLY and CDR2 FYNNEI. In DNA form, the CDR3 reads TGTGCCAGCTCAGGGGTTGAGCAGTACTTC. This encodes CASSGVEQYF.

The CDR3 is CASRPAGIPYEQYF. Here the CDR3 DNA reads TGTGCCAGCAGACCGGCAGGAATCCCGTACGAGCAGTACTTC. This chain uses TRBV27 with TRBJ2-7; D gene ambiguous. The CDR3 has 14 amino acids. Per the germline V gene, CDR1 is MNHEY and CDR2 is SMNVEV (reference sequence). The germline V and J ends were trimmed by 6 bases and 4 bases, with 16 bases remaining between them.

V usage is TRBV28 and J usage is TRBJ2-7; D is unclear. Germline CDR1 reads MDHEN; CDR2 reads SYDVKM. Trimming pared 7 bases from V and 2 bases from J, leaving 9 bases between. This CDR3 contains 12 residues. The CDR3 nucleotides read TGTGCCAGCATGAGCACCGCCTACGAGCAGTACTTC. Amino acid sequence: CASMSTAYEQYF. Full variable domain (remainder filled in from reference TRBV28 and TRBJ2-7): DVKVTQSSRYLVKRTGEKVFLECVQDMDHENMFWYRQDPGLGLRLIYFSYDVKMKEKGDIPEGYSVSREKKERFSLILESASTNQTSMYLCASMSTAYEQYFGPGTRLTVT.

The V gene is TRBV6-1, the J gene TRBJ2-5; tentative D call: TRBD2 (5 bases). The CDR3 sequence is 15 residues long. Germline V CDR1 and CDR2: MNHNS, SASEGT. V shed 2 bases and J shed 4 bases, with 14 bases lying between them. CDR3 DNA sequence: TGTGCCAGCAGTGAACATCCCCGGGAAGGAGAGACCCAGTACTTC. Translated: CASSEHPREGETQYF.

The rearrangement uses TRBV5-1 and TRBJ2-5; D perhaps matches TRBD1 (6 bases). The germline V and J ends were trimmed by 4 bases and 2 bases, with 12 bases remaining between them. From germline, CDR1 is SGHRS and CDR2 YFSETQ. This CDR3 has 14 amino acids. The CDR3 is CASSRTVRQETQYF. CDR3 coding DNA: TGCGCCAGCAGCCGGACAGTAAGGCAAGAGACCCAGTACTTC.

V usage is TRBV5-1 and J usage is TRBJ2-7, with 11 bases fitting TRBD1. CDR3 length: 15 amino acids. In germline, CDR1 is SGHRS, CDR2 YFSETQ. J lost 4 bases, V lost 4 bases, and 7 bases had no gene match. The DNA for the CDR3 is TGCGCCAGCAGCAAGGATCGGGACAGGGGGTACGAGCAGTACTTC. It is translated as CASSKDRDRGYEQYF.

This rearrangement joins TRBV19 to TRBJ1-1, with 7 bases aligning to TRBD1. The germline gives CDR1 LNHDA, CDR2 SQIVND (reference sequence). After removal of 0 bases from V and 9 bases from J, the junction contained 4 bases not matched to a gene. There are 13 residues in the CDR3. CDR3 bases: TGTGCCAGTAGTATAGAGGGACAGCAAAAAGCTTTCTTT. Its translation: CASSIEGQQKAFF.

Written as DNA, the CDR3 is TGTGCCAGCAGCTTGGGGGGCGATACGCAGTATTTT. Protein sequence: CASSLGGDTQYF. The chain is built from TRBV5-6 and TRBJ2-3, with a possible D match to TRBD1 (5 bases). CDR3 length equals 12 residues. Germline CDR1 SGHDT, CDR2 YYEEEE. Trimming stripped 0 bases from V and 6 bases from J, with 5 bases between.

This clone has only a few counts. The rearrangement joins TRBV15 to TRBJ2-5; 12 bases fit TRBD2. Per the germline V gene, CDR1 is LNHNV and CDR2 is YYDKDF (reference sequence). The CDR3 covers 17 residues. Germline trimming cut 5 bases from V and 4 bases from J; bases unmatched to any gene: 11. The CDR3 protein is CATSAPGLAGRGETQYF. For the CDR3, the DNA is TGTGCCACCAGCGCCCCCGGACTAGCGGGAAGGGGAGAGACCCAGTACTTC.

This chain uses TRBV7-6 with TRBJ1-1, with 10 bases aligning to TRBD1. Germline lookup yields CDR1 SGHVS and CDR2 FNYEAQ. The CDR3 is made up of 14 amino acids. The trim removed 3 bases at V and 7 bases at J, leaving 5 bases unmatched. The CDR3 DNA sequence: TGTGCCAGCAGCTTCCGGGACAGGGGACGTGAAGCTTTCTTT. This translates into CASSFRDRGREAFF.

This chain joins TRBV5-6 and TRBJ1-6; no reliable D call. The CDR3 has 15 residues. Trimming shortened V by 0 bases and J by 7 bases, and 11 bases separated the two germline ends. Per the germline V gene, CDR1 is SGHDT and CDR2 is YYEEEE. This chain's CDR3 is CASSLAGVRNSPLHF. For the CDR3, the DNA is TGTGCCAGCAGCTTGGCCGGGGTCCGGAATTCACCCCTCCACTTT.

The rearrangement joins TRBV15 to TRBJ1-2, with TRBD1 identical over 7 bases. There are 14 residues in the CDR3. Germline-derived CDR1 and CDR2 are LNHNV and YYDKDF (reference sequence). The ends lost 5 bases at V and 0 bases at J; junction bases unmatched: 3. The CDR3 nucleotides read TGTGCCACCAGCTGGACAGGAGCTAACTATGGCTACACCTTC. Translation: CATSWTGANYGYTF.